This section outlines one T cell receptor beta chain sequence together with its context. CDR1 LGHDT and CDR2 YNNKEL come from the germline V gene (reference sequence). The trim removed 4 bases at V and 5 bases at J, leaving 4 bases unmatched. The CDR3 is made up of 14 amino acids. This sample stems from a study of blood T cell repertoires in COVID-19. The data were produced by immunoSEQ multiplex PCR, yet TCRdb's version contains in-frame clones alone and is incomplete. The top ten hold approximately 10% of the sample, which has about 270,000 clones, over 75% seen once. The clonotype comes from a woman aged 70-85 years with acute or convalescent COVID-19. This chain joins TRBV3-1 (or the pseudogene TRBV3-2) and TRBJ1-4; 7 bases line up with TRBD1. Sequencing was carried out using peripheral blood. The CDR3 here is CASSPLTGNEKLFF. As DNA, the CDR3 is TGTGCCAGCAGCCCTTTGACAGGGAATGAAAAACTGTTTTTT.